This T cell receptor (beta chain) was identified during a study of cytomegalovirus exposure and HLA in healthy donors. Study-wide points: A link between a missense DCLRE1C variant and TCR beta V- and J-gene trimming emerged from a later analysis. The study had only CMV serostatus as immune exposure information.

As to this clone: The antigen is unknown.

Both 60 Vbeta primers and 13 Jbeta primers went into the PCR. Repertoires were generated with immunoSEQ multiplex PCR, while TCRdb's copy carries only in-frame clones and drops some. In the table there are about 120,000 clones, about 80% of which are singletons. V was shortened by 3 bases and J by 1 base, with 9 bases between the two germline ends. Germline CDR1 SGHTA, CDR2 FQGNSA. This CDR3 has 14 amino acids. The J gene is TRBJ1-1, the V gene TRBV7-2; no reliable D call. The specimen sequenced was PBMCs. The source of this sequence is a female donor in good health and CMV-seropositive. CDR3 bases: TGTGCCAGCAGCTTTGGAACAGAGAACACTGAAGCTTTCTTT. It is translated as CASSFGTENTEAFF.